The sequence of this T cell receptor (beta chain) was determined in a study of CD8 T cells in ankylosing spondylitis. Findings and limits, study-wide: Several highly homologous variants formed a TCR beta motif that appeared characteristic of ankylosing spondylitis blood.

This clonotype turned up a few times. Its antigen is as yet unknown. Using its own MiXCR run on the 5' RACE reads, TCRdb lists one record per CDR3 protein. Of approximately 540,000 distinct CDR3 sequences detected, 9.5% to 15% appear once; the ten largest clones hold 6.8%. The TCR originated in a male donor with ankylosing spondylitis. Sequencing input: blood, either unsorted or a sorted T cell fraction (not recorded which).

The CDR3 DNA follows: TGTGCCAGCAGCTTAGATCAGTGGCAGCCCCAGCATTTT. Amino acids: CASSLDQWQPQHF. The chain combines TRBV7-9 with TRBJ1-5; D remains unclear. Germline V gene sequence: CDR1 SEHNR, CDR2 FQNEAQ (reference sequence). This CDR3 contains 13 residues. V was cut by 1 base and J by 7 bases, with 8 bases left in between.